This T cell receptor (beta chain) was sequenced during a study of technical replicates of blood from several donors. Looked up from germline, CDR1 is SNHLY and CDR2 is FYNNEI. The CDR3 loop spans 13 amino acids. Trimming removed 3 bases at V and 8 bases at J, with 13 bases between. TCRdb's copy holds only in-frame clones and misses some; the assay was immunoSEQ multiplex PCR. The sample shows 80,000 to 95,000 clones, approximately 97% of them seen only once. The TCR comes from a human donor in good health. Source material: T cells isolated from PBMCs. The V call is TRBV2, the J call TRBJ1-2, with a weak D call TRBD1 (5 bases). The CDR3 DNA is TGTGCCAGCAGTGAGGGGGGTTTTAAGGGCTACACCTTC. Encoded protein: CASSEGGFKGYTF.